Sequencing of this T cell receptor (beta chain) was carried out in a study of control samples from healthy donors and cancer patients. J lost 3 bases, V lost 1 base, and 1 base had no gene match. The germline V gene encodes CDR1 MNHNS and CDR2 SASEGT. The CDR3 loop spans 15 amino acids. This clone was seen more than once but under ten times. Assay used: immunoSEQ multiplex PCR; TCRdb lists only in-frame clones, some missing. The repertoire holds 70,000 to 100,000 clones, with approximately 88% as singletons. The chain is built from TRBV6-1 and TRBJ2-1; 9 bases are a match to TRBD2. The TCR sequence derives from a woman aged 55 to 70 in good health. The sample was blood. The CDR3 here is CASSEGTSDYNEQFF. Written as DNA, the CDR3 is TGTGCCAGCAGTGAAGGGACTAGCGACTACAATGAGCAGTTCTTC.